This T cell receptor (beta chain) was obtained from a study of T cells after yellow fever vaccination. Template switching by 5'RACE produced TCR cDNA, adding a universal primer site and UMIs. In TCRdb, the 5' RACE reads were re-called with MiXCR into one record per CDR3 protein. The sample has roughly 520,000 distinct CDR3 sequences; less than 25% are singletons. The CDR3 has 11 residues. The germline V and J ends were trimmed by 6 bases and 10 bases, with 15 bases remaining between them. Germline V CDR1 and CDR2: SQVTM, ANQGSEA. This clonotype was picked up a small number of times. Its antigen is unknown. Regarding the study as a whole: The secondary response showed a weaker magnitude and a faster peak, day 5 versus 15. Clonotypes appearing in both CD4 and CD8 compartments existed, and their share was small. Contamination of FACS-sorted repertoires by abundant clonotypes from the bulk population could occur.

The TCR comes from a young man who received the YFV17D yellow fever vaccine. This material consisted of PBMCs, taken less than 25 days after the first yellow fever vaccination. The V gene is TRBV29-1, the J gene TRBJ2-5; D is undetermined. Here the CDR3 DNA reads TGCAGCGTCTACCCCAGAGACGGCCAGTACTTC. Translating it yields CSVYPRDGQYF.